This TCR beta chain was captured in a study of blood T cell repertoires in COVID-19. In the study overall: The cDNA or gDNA used as material had been derived from T cells, B-cell-depleted T cells, or PBMCs.

In the authors' methods: For nucleated cells, counts were estimated from reference gene primer amplification. TCRdb's table, derived via immunoSEQ multiplex PCR, lists solely in-frame clones and lacks some. The V and J calls and the clone size are those of that table, but D and trimming were determined from the DNA. Seen here are roughly 300,000 clones, about nine tenths observed once, and the top ten hold less than 4.5%. Participant ages covered 18 to 89 years across about two dozen US areas. Donors in Cohort 3 counted as recovered after two negative PCRs, clearance, or symptom resolution. The receptor's source is a man in his thirties or forties who had recovered from COVID-19. The sample taken for sequencing was PBMCs or T cells enriched from blood (not recorded which).

CDR3 DNA sequence: TGTGCCAGTAATCAGGGGCGATTCCACGAGCAGTACTTC. It specifies CASNQGRFHEQYF. The chain links TRBV19 to TRBJ2-7; D may be TRBD1 (6 bases). This CDR3 spans 13 amino acids. Trimming pared 7 bases from V and 5 bases from J, leaving 15 bases between. The germline V gene encodes CDR1 LNHDA and CDR2 SQIVND (reference sequence).